These T cell receptor beta chains were read from a single sample in a study of blood T cell repertoires in COVID-19. Profiling relied on immunoSEQ multiplex PCR, and the TCRdb table lists in-frame clones only, not all of them. The sample has about 150,000 clones, approximately 78% seen once. Specimen: peripheral blood. The receptors originated from a human donor with acute or convalescent COVID-19. The donor label of this sample is uncertain. The CDR3 runs from the conserved cysteine through the conserved F or W. Fields, in order: V gene, J gene, clone size, D gene, CDR3 DNA, CDR3 protein. A D gene is named only where the DNA matches it firmly. The size of a clone is reported for some rows only, either as once, few or many, or as a class for expanded clones.

v_call: TRBV5-6; j_call: TRBJ1-2; clone_size: NA; d_call: NA; cdr3_nt: TGTGCCAGCAGTTTTTCCCTTCCTATTAACTATGGCTACACCTTC; cdr3_aa: CASSFSLPINYGYTF
v_call: TRBV3-1/TRBV3-2; j_call: TRBJ2-1; clone_size: once; d_call: TRBD1; cdr3_nt: TGTGCCAGCAGCCAATTTACAGGGGGCATTAATAATGAGCAGTTCTTC; cdr3_aa: CASSQFTGGINNEQFF
v_call: TRBV30; j_call: TRBJ1-1; clone_size: NA; d_call: NA; cdr3_nt: TGTGCCTGGAGTCCCCTGGGACTGATGAACACTGAAGCTTTCTTT; cdr3_aa: CAWSPLGLMNTEAFF
v_call: TRBV11-3; j_call: TRBJ2-3; clone_size: once; d_call: TRBD2; cdr3_nt: TGTGCCAGCAGCTCTAGACTAGCGGATACGCAGTATTTT; cdr3_aa: CASSSRLADTQYF
v_call: TRBV6-2/TRBV6-3; j_call: TRBJ2-7; clone_size: NA; d_call: NA; cdr3_nt: TGTGCCAGCAGTTACTCTGGGACTCCAAGCGAGCAGTACTTC; cdr3_aa: CASSYSGTPSEQYF
v_call: TRBV7-9; j_call: TRBJ1-1; clone_size: NA; d_call: NA; cdr3_nt: TGTGCCAGCAGCCCGATCGGTCTTCCAGGGCCAGGGACTGAAGCTTTCTTT; cdr3_aa: CASSPIGLPGPGTEAFF
v_call: TRBV5-6; j_call: TRBJ1-2; clone_size: NA; d_call: NA; cdr3_nt: TGTGCCAGCAGGTCCTTTAACTATGGCTACACCTTC; cdr3_aa: CASRSFNYGYTF
v_call: TRBV10-3; j_call: TRBJ2-2; clone_size: NA; d_call: NA; cdr3_nt: TGTGCCATCAGTGAGGAGGCAGGGGTATCCGGGGAGCTGTTTTTT; cdr3_aa: CAISEEAGVSGELFF
v_call: TRBV1; j_call: TRBJ2-7; clone_size: NA; d_call: NA; cdr3_nt: TGCACCAGCAGCCGGGACAGGGGGGGCTACGAGCAGTACTTC; cdr3_aa: CTSSRDRGGYEQYF
v_call: TRBV2; j_call: TRBJ2-3; clone_size: NA; d_call: TRBD1; cdr3_nt: TGTGCCAGCAGGACAGGGTTTAGCACAGATACGCAGTATTTT; cdr3_aa: CASRTGFSTDTQYF
v_call: TRBV14; j_call: TRBJ1-1; clone_size: NA; d_call: NA; cdr3_nt: TGTGCCAGCAGCCAAGATCAGGGTGACACTGAAGCTTTCTTT; cdr3_aa: CASSQDQGDTEAFF
v_call: TRBV7-2; j_call: TRBJ2-1; clone_size: NA; d_call: TRBD2; cdr3_nt: TGTGCCAGCAGCTTATTAGCGGGGCCTTACAATGAGCAGTTCTTC; cdr3_aa: CASSLLAGPYNEQFF
v_call: TRBV11-3; j_call: TRBJ2-7; clone_size: NA; d_call: NA; cdr3_nt: TGTGCCAGCAGCTTGACTCGACACGAGCAGTACTTC; cdr3_aa: CASSLTRHEQYF
v_call: TRBV25-1; j_call: TRBJ1-3; clone_size: NA; d_call: TRBD1; cdr3_nt: TGTGCCAGCAGTGAAGGGGGGACAGGGGGCATTGGAAACACCATATATTTT; cdr3_aa: CASSEGGTGGIGNTIYF
v_call: TRBV19; j_call: TRBJ1-2; clone_size: NA; d_call: NA; cdr3_nt: TGTGCCAGTAGTATTCCCCCGTTGGGGGCCGGTGGCTACACCTTC; cdr3_aa: CASSIPPLGAGGYTF
v_call: TRBV27; j_call: TRBJ2-3; clone_size: NA; d_call: NA; cdr3_nt: TGTGCCAGCAGTCGAGCGGGACACAGCACAGATACGCAGTATTTT; cdr3_aa: CASSRAGHSTDTQYF
v_call: TRBV6-1; j_call: TRBJ2-1; clone_size: NA; d_call: TRBD2; cdr3_nt: TGTGCCAGCAGTGAAATAGGGAGGGCCTACAATGAGCAGTTCTTC; cdr3_aa: CASSEIGRAYNEQFF
v_call: TRBV30; j_call: TRBJ1-6; clone_size: NA; d_call: TRBD1; cdr3_nt: TGTGCCTGGGGCTACAGGGGAAATTCACCCCTCCACTTT; cdr3_aa: CAWGYRGNSPLHF
v_call: TRBV6-5; j_call: TRBJ2-5; clone_size: NA; d_call: TRBD1; cdr3_nt: TGTGCCAGCAGTTTACAGGGGGCAGAGACCCAGTACTTC; cdr3_aa: CASSLQGAETQYF
v_call: TRBV5-1; j_call: TRBJ2-7; clone_size: NA; d_call: NA; cdr3_nt: TGCGCCAGCAGCGTGTCGACAGGACGGGACGAGCAGTACTTC; cdr3_aa: CASSVSTGRDEQYF
v_call: TRBV4-1; j_call: TRBJ2-2; clone_size: NA; d_call: TRBD1; cdr3_nt: TGCGCCAGCAGCCCTAGACAGGGGACATACACCGGGGAGCTGTTTTTT; cdr3_aa: CASSPRQGTYTGELFF
v_call: TRBV5-5; j_call: TRBJ2-7; clone_size: NA; d_call: TRBD2; cdr3_nt: TGTGCCAGCAGCCCGGGAGGAGGCACACTCTACGAGCAGTACTTC; cdr3_aa: CASSPGGGTLYEQYF
v_call: TRBV11-2; j_call: TRBJ1-3; clone_size: NA; d_call: TRBD1; cdr3_nt: TGTGCCAGCAGCCCGACAGGGGTTGCTGGAAACACCATATATTTT; cdr3_aa: CASSPTGVAGNTIYF
v_call: TRBV5-4; j_call: TRBJ2-5; clone_size: NA; d_call: NA; cdr3_nt: TGTGCCAGCAGCCGGGGTAGGGCAGCCGAGACCCAGTACTTC; cdr3_aa: CASSRGRAAETQYF
v_call: TRBV12-5; j_call: TRBJ1-4; clone_size: NA; d_call: NA; cdr3_nt: TGTGCTAGTGGCTTAGGACAGCCTAATGAAAAACTGTTTTTT; cdr3_aa: CASGLGQPNEKLFF
v_call: TRBV19; j_call: TRBJ2-2; clone_size: NA; d_call: NA; cdr3_nt: TGTGCCAGTAGTATCCGGGACACCCCAAAAGGGGAGCTGTTTTTT; cdr3_aa: CASSIRDTPKGELFF
v_call: TRBV7-9; j_call: TRBJ2-7; clone_size: NA; d_call: NA; cdr3_nt: TGTGCCAGCAGCTTACACAGCTCCTACGAGCAGTACTTC; cdr3_aa: CASSLHSSYEQYF
v_call: TRBV5-1; j_call: TRBJ2-3; clone_size: NA; d_call: TRBD2; cdr3_nt: TGCGCCAGCAGCTTCGGGACTAGCGGCGGCACAGATACGCAGTATTTT; cdr3_aa: CASSFGTSGGTDTQYF
v_call: TRBV5-4; j_call: TRBJ2-7; clone_size: NA; d_call: NA; cdr3_nt: TGTGCCAGCAGCTCCGGGGGAACTATCCTGAGCTCCTACGAGCAGTACTTC; cdr3_aa: CASSSGGTILSSYEQYF
v_call: TRBV19; j_call: TRBJ2-3; clone_size: NA; d_call: TRBD2; cdr3_nt: TGTGCCAGTAGTATAGATAGTAGCGGGGGGGTTCTGAATACGCAGTATTTT; cdr3_aa: CASSIDSSGGVLNTQYF
v_call: TRBV5-5; j_call: TRBJ2-1; clone_size: few; d_call: TRBD2; cdr3_nt: TGTGCCAGCATGGGCGGGGCCCAGACTCTAGCGGCATACAATGAGCAGTTCTTC; cdr3_aa: CASMGGAQTLAAYNEQFF
v_call: TRBV4-2; j_call: TRBJ2-1; clone_size: NA; d_call: TRBD2; cdr3_nt: TGTGCCAGCAGCCAGCCCCTTGGCGGGGGGGCCTACAATGAGCAGTTCTTC; cdr3_aa: CASSQPLGGGAYNEQFF
v_call: TRBV7-9; j_call: TRBJ2-7; clone_size: once; d_call: TRBD1; cdr3_nt: TGTGCCAGCAGTACCCGCCGGGACAGCTCCTACGAGCAGTACTTC; cdr3_aa: CASSTRRDSSYEQYF
v_call: TRBV4-2; j_call: TRBJ1-1; clone_size: NA; d_call: NA; cdr3_nt: TGTGCCAGCAGCCCGAGTCGGGGATCTCCTGAAGCTTTCTTT; cdr3_aa: CASSPSRGSPEAFF
v_call: TRBV18; j_call: TRBJ2-5; clone_size: few; d_call: TRBD2; cdr3_nt: TGTGCCAGCTCACCTGGCGGGGGAGAGACCCAGTACTTC; cdr3_aa: CASSPGGGETQYF
v_call: TRBV5-1; j_call: TRBJ1-2; clone_size: NA; d_call: NA; cdr3_nt: TGCGCCAGCAGCTACAGGGCGCCGGACTATGGCTACACCTTC; cdr3_aa: CASSYRAPDYGYTF
v_call: TRBV13; j_call: TRBJ1-3; clone_size: once; d_call: NA; cdr3_nt: TGTGCCAGCAGCTATAAAAGAGACTCTGGAAACACCATATATTTT; cdr3_aa: CASSYKRDSGNTIYF
v_call: TRBV6-2/TRBV6-3; j_call: TRBJ1-2; clone_size: NA; d_call: TRBD1; cdr3_nt: TGTGCCAGCAGTTACTCAGACAGGGGCTATGGCTACACCTTC; cdr3_aa: CASSYSDRGYGYTF
v_call: TRBV2; j_call: TRBJ2-6; clone_size: NA; d_call: NA; cdr3_nt: TGTGCCAGCAGTCCAAGGGGGGGCTCTGGGGCCAACGTCCTGACTTTC; cdr3_aa: CASSPRGGSGANVLTF
v_call: TRBV27; j_call: TRBJ2-5; clone_size: NA; d_call: NA; cdr3_nt: TGTGCCAGCCACCCCCTGGGGGGTCCTCAAGAGACCCAGTACTTC; cdr3_aa: CASHPLGGPQETQYF
v_call: TRBV10-3; j_call: TRBJ1-2; clone_size: NA; d_call: NA; cdr3_nt: TGTGCCATCAGTGATCCGGGATACAACTATGGCTACACCTTC; cdr3_aa: CAISDPGYNYGYTF
v_call: TRBV5-5; j_call: TRBJ1-1; clone_size: NA; d_call: NA; cdr3_nt: TGTGCCAGCAGCTCCCGACAGACTGAAGCTTTCTTT; cdr3_aa: CASSSRQTEAFF
v_call: TRBV19; j_call: TRBJ1-1; clone_size: NA; d_call: NA; cdr3_nt: TGTGCCAGTAGTATCCCGGGGGGCACTGAAGCTTTCTTT; cdr3_aa: CASSIPGGTEAFF
v_call: TRBV18; j_call: TRBJ1-1; clone_size: NA; d_call: NA; cdr3_nt: TGTGCCAGCTCACTGGACATGAACACTGAAGCTTTCTTT; cdr3_aa: CASSLDMNTEAFF
v_call: TRBV19; j_call: TRBJ1-4; clone_size: NA; d_call: TRBD1; cdr3_nt: TGTGCCAGTACGGGGACAGGGGCACCCGGTGAAAAACTGTTTTTT; cdr3_aa: CASTGTGAPGEKLFF
v_call: TRBV3-1/TRBV3-2; j_call: TRBJ2-7; clone_size: NA; d_call: TRBD2; cdr3_nt: TGTGCCAGCAGCCAAGATTTTGGGACTAAGTACGAGCAGTACTTC; cdr3_aa: CASSQDFGTKYEQYF
v_call: TRBV11-2; j_call: TRBJ2-5; clone_size: NA; d_call: TRBD1; cdr3_nt: TGTGCCAGCAGCTTAACTGGGACAGGGGGGGAGACCCAGTACTTC; cdr3_aa: CASSLTGTGGETQYF
v_call: TRBV6-5; j_call: TRBJ1-1; clone_size: NA; d_call: NA; cdr3_nt: TGTGCCAGCAGTCCCAACTCGGACACTGAAGCTTTCTTT; cdr3_aa: CASSPNSDTEAFF
v_call: TRBV12-5; j_call: TRBJ2-4; clone_size: NA; d_call: NA; cdr3_nt: TGTGCTAGTGCGAAAGGAGGGGAAAGCATTCAGTACTTC; cdr3_aa: CASAKGGESIQYF
v_call: TRBV7-2; j_call: TRBJ1-3; clone_size: NA; d_call: NA; cdr3_nt: TGTGCCAGCAGCTCACAACCCCCCATGAACTCTGGAAACACCATATATTTT; cdr3_aa: CASSSQPPMNSGNTIYF
v_call: TRBV4-1; j_call: TRBJ1-4; clone_size: NA; d_call: NA; cdr3_nt: TGCGCCAGCAGCCAAGCGGACAGAAAAATTGAAAAACTGTTTTTT; cdr3_aa: CASSQADRKIEKLFF
v_call: TRBV4-3; j_call: TRBJ2-7; clone_size: NA; d_call: NA; cdr3_nt: TGCGCCAGCAGCCAAGAGGGGCAGGGGGGAGTCGAGCAGTACTTC; cdr3_aa: CASSQEGQGGVEQYF
v_call: TRBV7-9; j_call: TRBJ2-5; clone_size: NA; d_call: TRBD2; cdr3_nt: TGTGCCAGCAGCTCCAATAGCGGGGGGGCCGGTGAGACCCAGTACTTC; cdr3_aa: CASSSNSGGAGETQYF
v_call: TRBV7-9; j_call: TRBJ1-4; clone_size: many; d_call: NA; cdr3_nt: TGTGCCAGCAGCTTGTTACTAGGGTACGGGACTAATGAAAAACTGTTTTTT; cdr3_aa: CASSLLLGYGTNEKLFF
v_call: TRBV4-2; j_call: TRBJ1-1; clone_size: few; d_call: NA; cdr3_nt: TGTGCCAGCAGCCAAGAAGACAGCCAGAACACTAAAGCTTTCTTT; cdr3_aa: CASSQEDSQNTKAFF
v_call: TRBV12-3/TRBV12-4; j_call: TRBJ1-3; clone_size: NA; d_call: NA; cdr3_nt: TGTGCCAGCAGCATCGGGGGTTACACCATATATTTT; cdr3_aa: CASSIGGYTIYF
v_call: TRBV7-9; j_call: TRBJ1-3; clone_size: NA; d_call: NA; cdr3_nt: TGTGCCAGCAGCTCAGGCACAGGCGTCTCTGGAAACACCATATATTTT; cdr3_aa: CASSSGTGVSGNTIYF
v_call: TRBV5-1; j_call: TRBJ2-2; clone_size: NA; d_call: NA; cdr3_nt: TGCGCCAGCAGACCTGGGGAGTGGGACACCGGGGAGCTGTTTTTT; cdr3_aa: CASRPGEWDTGELFF
v_call: TRBV5-1; j_call: TRBJ2-4; clone_size: NA; d_call: TRBD1; cdr3_nt: TGCGCCAGCAGCTTGGCGGGACAGCAAAACATTCAGTACTTC; cdr3_aa: CASSLAGQQNIQYF